This entry features one T cell receptor beta chain sequence. Per the authors' pipeline: From reference gene primer amplification, estimates of nucleated cell counts were derived. Profiled with immunoSEQ multiplex PCR; TCRdb holds only in-frame clones, not every one. Clone size and the V and J calls come from that table; the DNA yielded D and trimming. The sample has about 21,000 clones, 84% seen once. The trim removed 5 bases at V and 4 bases at J, leaving 9 bases unmatched. There are 15 residues in the CDR3. Looked up from germline, CDR1 is KGHSH and CDR2 is LQKENI. This record belongs to a study of blood T cell repertoires in COVID-19. Study summary: From the United States, Italy and Spain came samples of acute and convalescent COVID-19. In each case, the material was cDNA or gDNA derived from T cells, B-cell-depleted T cells, or PBMCs.

This TCR derives from a man aged 35-49 years with acute or convalescent COVID-19. The sequenced sample was peripheral blood. The chain couples TRBV18 to TRBJ1-2; 8 bases are a match to TRBD1. The CDR3 is CASSKDRGPGYGYTF. The CDR3 DNA follows: TGTGCCAGCTCAAAAGACAGGGGCCCGGGCTATGGCTACACCTTC.